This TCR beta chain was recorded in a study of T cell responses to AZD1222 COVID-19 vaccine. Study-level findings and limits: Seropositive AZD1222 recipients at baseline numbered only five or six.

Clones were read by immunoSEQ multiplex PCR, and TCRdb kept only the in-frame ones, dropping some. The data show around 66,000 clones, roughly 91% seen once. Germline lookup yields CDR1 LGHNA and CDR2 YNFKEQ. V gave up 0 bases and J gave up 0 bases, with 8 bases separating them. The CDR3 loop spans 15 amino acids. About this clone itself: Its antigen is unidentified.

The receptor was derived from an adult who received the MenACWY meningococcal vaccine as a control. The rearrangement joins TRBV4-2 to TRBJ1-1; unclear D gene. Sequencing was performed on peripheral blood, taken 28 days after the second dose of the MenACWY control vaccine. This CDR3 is CASSQEGGLNTEAFF. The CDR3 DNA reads TGTGCCAGCAGCCAAGAGGGCGGACTGAACACTGAAGCTTTCTTT.